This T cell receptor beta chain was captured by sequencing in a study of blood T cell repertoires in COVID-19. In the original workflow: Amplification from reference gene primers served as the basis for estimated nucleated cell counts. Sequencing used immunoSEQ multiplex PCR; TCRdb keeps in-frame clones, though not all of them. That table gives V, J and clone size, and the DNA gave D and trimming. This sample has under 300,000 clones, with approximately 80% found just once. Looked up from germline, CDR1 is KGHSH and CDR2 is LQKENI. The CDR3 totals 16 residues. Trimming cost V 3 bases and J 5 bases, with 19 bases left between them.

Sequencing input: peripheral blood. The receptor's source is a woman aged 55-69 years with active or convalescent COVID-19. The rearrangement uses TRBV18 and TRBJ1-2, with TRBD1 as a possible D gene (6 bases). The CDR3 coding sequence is TGTGCCAGCTCACCGGGTAACAGGGAAGGCGCGTATGGCTACACCTTC. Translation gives CASSPGNREGAYGYTF.